Listed below are T cell receptor beta chains from one sample, sequenced in a study of T cell repertoires in cytomegalovirus infection. From the reads, TCRdb called clonotypes with MiXCR, one entry per CDR3 protein. This table holds about 570,000 distinct CDR3 sequences, around 40% found once. Their antigen targets remain unknown. The material was cultured PBMCs, obtained from culture after CMV antigen stimulation. These receptor sequences come from a human donor in good health (CMV status not recorded). Some clones in this sample may be carry-over from other donors' samples. The conserved cysteine and the conserved F or W are not part of the CDR3 here. The order of the fields is V gene, CDR3 protein.

v_call: TRBV27
cdr3_aa: ASSLMVSGANVLT

v_call: TRBV4-2
cdr3_aa: ASSPTGTGASEQY

v_call: TRBV28
cdr3_aa: ASRLTRGDTIY

v_call: TRBV6-1
cdr3_aa: ASSEYPGNPYEQY

v_call: TRBV7-2
cdr3_aa: ASSRQGREAF

v_call: TRBV6-2/TRBV6-3
cdr3_aa: ASSEWETGELF

v_call: TRBV7-2
cdr3_aa: ASSPGVAGIYEQY

v_call: TRBV4-2
cdr3_aa: ASSQEVLGGNSPLH

v_call: TRBV10-3
cdr3_aa: AIRRDSNSPLH

v_call: TRBV5-1
cdr3_aa: ASSLVAGTGGYT

v_call: TRBV12-3/TRBV12-4
cdr3_aa: ASSLWEGPRETQY

v_call: TRBV7-2
cdr3_aa: ASSPRGGRSWSTPDYNEQF

v_call: TRBV7-6
cdr3_aa: ASSLGGTRQETQY

v_call: TRBV7-2
cdr3_aa: ASSTFSGTDTQY

v_call: TRBV7-8
cdr3_aa: ASSPGSGYGYRQPQH

v_call: TRBV7-2
cdr3_aa: ASSLREGNQPQH

v_call: TRBV7-2
cdr3_aa: ASSLNRQGRTQY

v_call: TRBV4-1
cdr3_aa: ASSTPGRTLVNEQY

v_call: TRBV2
cdr3_aa: ARQGEGQETQY

v_call: TRBV6-1
cdr3_aa: ASSAGGGYT

v_call: TRBV6-2/TRBV6-3
cdr3_aa: ASSPEQWTISDYGYT

v_call: TRBV28
cdr3_aa: ASCVPGTGISGANVLT

v_call: TRBV7-2
cdr3_aa: ASSLVPHEQY

v_call: TRBV7-2
cdr3_aa: ASSLGSGNSYNEQF

v_call: TRBV7-9
cdr3_aa: ASSLSAREGYT

v_call: TRBV6-1
cdr3_aa: ASSPRTSGRYEQY

v_call: TRBV6-5
cdr3_aa: ASSYLFGQSLPF

v_call: TRBV19
cdr3_aa: GSSTQGNYGYT

v_call: TRBV7-3
cdr3_aa: ASSPFGSYNSPLH

v_call: TRBV7-9
cdr3_aa: ASSWTGLTEAF

v_call: TRBV29-1
cdr3_aa: SVDLIQGAEAF

v_call: TRBV10-3
cdr3_aa: AISGRLNTEAF

v_call: TRBV11-2
cdr3_aa: ASSFPGSYEQY

v_call: TRBV28
cdr3_aa: ASSLGDFGYT

v_call: TRBV5-4
cdr3_aa: ASSSSQTASTDTQY

v_call: TRBV6-1
cdr3_aa: ASSEPGQPFEQY

v_call: TRBV12-3/TRBV12-4
cdr3_aa: ASSTGALGGYT

v_call: TRBV4-1
cdr3_aa: ASGAGAEGYT

v_call: TRBV11-2
cdr3_aa: ASSLMGRTGELF

v_call: TRBV5-1
cdr3_aa: ASSLSLTGAYEQY

v_call: TRBV12-5
cdr3_aa: ASGSGLAPNEQF